This TCR beta chain was obtained from a study of blood T cell repertoires in COVID-19. Looking at the study overall: Acute and convalescent COVID-19 samples came from the United States, Italy and Spain. The analysed material was cDNA or gDNA that came from T cells, B-cell-depleted T cells, or PBMCs.

Original handling: How many nucleated cells were present was estimated from reference gene primer amplification. Sequenced by immunoSEQ multiplex PCR; TCRdb stores in-frame clones only, minus some. Clonal size and the V and J genes are those of that table, whereas D and trimming came from the DNA. The repertoire has about 140,000 clones, just under 80% of them found once; the top ten carry about 1.8%. The CDR3 length is 13 residues. Trimming cost V 3 bases and J 7 bases, with 9 bases left between them. Germline V gene data show CDR1 as MGHRA and CDR2 as YSYEKL. Sequences were obtained from peripheral blood. The chain combines TRBV4-1 with TRBJ1-4; D is uncertain. The receptor comes from a woman aged 55-69 years with acute or convalescent COVID-19. The CDR3 nucleotides read TGCGCCAGCAGCCAGCGGCTCACTGAAAAACTGTTTTTT. Amino acid sequence: CASSQRLTEKLFF.